This T cell receptor beta chain was obtained from a study of CD8 T cells in Susac syndrome. RNA was extracted with the RNeasy kit, and a quantity of about 0.45 to 1 ug was reverse transcribed using random hexamers. One entry per CDR3 protein results from TCRdb running MiXCR on the immunoSEQ multiplex PCR reads. The repertoire holds approximately 300,000 distinct CDR3 sequences, 89% seen once, with less than 0.2% in the top ten. This TCR was sampled from a human donor with multiple sclerosis. Sequencing input: CD8+ T cells from PBMCs.

The CDR3 loop is CATSENRGRVTQETQYF. The CDR3 DNA is TGTGCCACCAGTGAGAACAGGGGGCGCGTGACCCAAGAGACCCAGTACTTC. The chain has TRBV24-1 and TRBJ2-5, with TRBD1 identical over 9 bases. This CDR3 contains 17 residues. Germline CDR1 and CDR2: KGHDR and SFDVKD. V shed 4 bases and J 1 base; nucleotides not matched to a gene: 9.